A single sample gave rise to the 29 T cell receptor beta chains below, sequenced in a study of CD8 T cells in ankylosing spondylitis. TCRdb itself ran the 5' RACE reads through MiXCR, one entry per CDR3 protein. Among 100,000 or so distinct CDR3 sequences listed, roughly 10% were seen once. These receptors lack a known antigen. Study findings and constraints: Roughly eight highly homologous variants made up a TCR beta motif, and this motif appeared characteristic of ankylosing spondylitis blood.

Sequencing was done on a sample of blood, either unsorted or a sorted T cell fraction (not recorded which). Receptor source: a male donor with ankylosing spondylitis.

A few counts support this clonotype. This chain connects TRBV10-2 to TRBJ2-5; tentatively, D is TRBD1 (6 bases). This CDR3 has 16 amino acids. Germline CDR1 WSHSY, CDR2 SAAADI. Trimming stripped 1 base from V and 1 base from J, with 13 bases between. The CDR3 DNA reads as TGCGCCAGCAGTGAGTTGGCAGGGGAAGTCCAAGAGACCCAGTACTTC. It specifies CASSELAGEVQETQYF.

CDR3 sequence (DNA): TGTGCCAGTAGTATCGGATTTGAGGGAGGGGTTTATGAGCAGTTCTTC. Its protein product is CASSIGFEGGVYEQFF. The chain joins TRBV19 to TRBJ2-1; TRBD2 agrees at 7 bases. The CDR3 consists of 16 residues. In germline, CDR1 is LNHDA, CDR2 SQIVND (reference sequence). With 3 bases clipped from V and 8 bases from J, the junction kept 13 bases outside the gene matches. The whole variable domain, filled in from reference TRBV19 and TRBJ2-1, reads DGGITQSPKYLFRKEGQNVTLSCEQNLNHDAMYWYRQDPGQGLRLIYYSQIVNDFQKGDIAEGYSVSREKKESFPLTVTSAQKNPTAFYLCASSIGFEGGVYEQFFGPGTRLTVL.

This clonotype was picked up many times. The chain uses TRBV4-2 and TRBJ2-7, with a tentative D call TRBD2 (5 bases). Trimming shortened V by 0 bases and J by 3 bases, and 9 bases separated the two germline ends. Per the germline V gene, CDR1 is LGHNA and CDR2 is YNFKEQ. This CDR3 is built from 14 residues. This CDR3 reads CASSQDLGNYEQYV. CDR3 bases: TGTGCCAGCAGCCAAGATCTCGGGAACTACGAGCAGTACGTC.

The V gene is TRBV3-1, the J gene TRBJ1-1; weak D call: TRBD1 (5 bases). V gave up 3 bases and J gave up 0 bases, with 8 bases separating them. Germline V CDR1 and CDR2: LGHDT, YNNKEL (reference sequence). The CDR3 is made up of 14 amino acids. CDR3 amino acids: CASSQDIMNTEAFF. CDR3 in DNA: TGTGCCAGCAGCCAGGACATTATGAACACTGAAGCTTTCTTT. Looking up the rest from reference TRBV3-1 and TRBJ1-1 gives the full variable domain: DTAVSQTPKYLVTQMGNDKSIKCEQNLGHDTMYWYKQDSKKFLKIMFSYNNKELIINETVPNRFSPKSPDKAHLNLHINSLELGDSAVYFCASSQDIMNTEAFFGQGTRLTVV.

This clonotype was seen at least ten times. The CDR3 region has the DNA TGTGCCGGTCAACGAGCGGGAGGACGACCTGGGGCCAACGTCCTGACTTTC. It is translated as CAGQRAGGRPGANVLTF. This rearrangement joins TRBV3-2 to TRBJ2-6; the DNA was not compared with TRBD2, the D call given in the table. TRBV3-2 is a recognized pseudogene. There are 17 residues in the CDR3.

At least ten counts were recorded for this clonotype. The CDR3 DNA follows: TGTGCCAGCAGTTCGACAGGCTCTGGGGCCAACGTCCTGACTTTC. It translates to CASSSTGSGANVLTF. This chain connects TRBV12-3 or TRBV12-4 to TRBJ2-6, with D perhaps matching TRBD1 (6 bases). Trimming pared 4 bases from V and 0 bases from J, leaving 7 bases between. CDR3 length: 15 residues.

This clonotype came up many times. The chain carries TRBV12-3 or TRBV12-4 and TRBJ2-3; 8 bases match TRBD2. The CDR3 contains 13 residues. V was pared by 6 bases and J by 4 bases, with 3 bases of the junction left unmatched. The CDR3 sequence: CASSPSGSDTQYF. CDR3 in DNA: TGTGCCAGCAGCCCTAGCGGGTCAGATACGCAGTATTTT.

V is TRBV12-3 or TRBV12-4 and J is TRBJ2-5, with 7 bases fitting TRBD2. This CDR3 has 14 residues. V trimming: 4 bases; J trimming: 2 bases; junction bases outside the gene matches: 4. The CDR3 DNA follows: TGTGCCAGCAGTTCGCGAGCGGGGCAAGAGACCCAGTACTTC. Amino acid sequence: CASSSRAGQETQYF.

The rearrangement uses TRBV6-1 and TRBJ2-5; the match to TRBD2 covers 7 bases. From germline, CDR1 is MNHNS and CDR2 SASEGT. CDR3 size: 14 residues. With V trimmed by 3 bases and J by 4 bases, 5 bases remained unmatched. CDR3 amino acids: CASSEGPSGETQYF. For the CDR3, the DNA is TGTGCCAGCAGTGAGGGGCCTAGCGGAGAGACCCAGTACTTC.

This clonotype was counted at least ten times. The rearrangement links TRBV30 to TRBJ1-2; TRBD1 matches at 7 bases. Trimming removed 6 bases from V and 8 bases from J; junction bases left unmatched: 6. CDR3 size: 11 residues. Germline assignment: CDR1 GTSNPN and CDR2 SVGIG (reference sequence). Here the CDR3 DNA reads TGTGCCTGCACACAGGGGAGCGGCTACACCTTC. Translating it yields CACTQGSGYTF.

Many counts were recorded for this clonotype. The V call is TRBV4-1, the J call TRBJ1-1; D unresolved. The CDR3 extends over 12 amino acids. Germline V lookup: CDR1 MGHRA, CDR2 YSYEKL. The V gene lost 5 bases and the J gene lost 6 bases, with 10 bases spanning the gap. CDR3 amino acids: CASSFSGAEAFF. CDR3 DNA: TGCGCCAGCAGCTTTTCGGGCGCTGAAGCTTTCTTT.

This chain links TRBV30 with TRBJ2-3; 11 nucleotides align to TRBD2. V was clipped by 8 bases and J by 2 bases; unmatched bases: 6. CDR1 GTSNPN and CDR2 SVGIG come from the germline V gene (reference sequence). This CDR3 has 14 amino acids. The chain's CDR3 is CAGRLAGFTDTQYF. For the CDR3, the DNA is TGTGCCGGACGACTAGCGGGATTCACAGATACGCAGTATTTT.

The chain links TRBV14 to TRBJ1-1; 8 positions agree with TRBD1. V shed 3 bases, J shed 4 bases, and the junction held 7 bases outside the gene matches. Germline V gene sequence: CDR1 SGHDN, CDR2 FVKESK. CDR3 size: 15 residues. The CDR3 protein is CASSHSDRAGTEAFF. The CDR3 DNA follows: TGTGCCAGCAGCCACTCGGACAGGGCGGGCACTGAAGCTTTCTTT.

The CDR3 sequence is CASSEAALLGGELFF. As DNA, the CDR3 is TGTGCCAGCAGTGAAGCAGCGCTATTGGGCGGGGAGCTGTTTTTT. The V call is TRBV6-1, the J call TRBJ2-2; no clear D gene. The CDR3 length is 15 residues. V lost 0 bases to trimming and J lost 7 bases, with 12 bases between them. Germline assignment: CDR1 MNHNS and CDR2 SASEGT.

This chain joins TRBV5-5 and TRBJ1-1; TRBD1 agrees at 10 bases. CDR3 size: 14 residues. CDR1 and CDR2 from the germline V gene are SGHKS and YYEKEE (reference sequence). V was clipped by 4 bases and J by 5 bases; unmatched bases: 5. CDR3 DNA: TGTGCCAGCAGCCACGACAGGGGGCGGACTGAAGCTTTCTTT. Translation gives CASSHDRGRTEAFF.

This clonotype was seen at least ten times. This chain links TRBV14 with TRBJ2-1; perhaps D is TRBD1 or TRBD2 (5 bases each). The V gene's germline CDR1 is SGHDN and CDR2 FVKESK. Trimming shortened V by 0 bases and J by 2 bases, and 14 bases separated the two germline ends. This CDR3 comprises 17 residues. CDR3 protein: CASSQDLRDGPYNEQFF. The CDR3, as DNA: TGTGCCAGCAGCCAAGATTTGAGGGACGGCCCCTACAATGAGCAGTTCTTC.

The rearrangement joins TRBV24-1 to TRBJ1-5, with 10 bases identical to TRBD1. This CDR3 comprises 16 residues. J gave up 2 bases and V 3 bases, and 3 bases lay outside the gene matches. From germline, CDR1 is KGHDR and CDR2 SFDVKD. The CDR3: CATSDPGTGGNQPQHF. For the CDR3, the DNA is TGTGCCACCAGTGATCCCGGGACAGGGGGCAATCAGCCCCAGCATTTT.

This chain uses TRBV2 with TRBJ2-7, with D perhaps matching TRBD2 (6 bases). Trimming pared 1 base from V and 0 bases from J, leaving 10 bases between. CDR1 is SNHLY and CDR2 is FYNNEI in the germline V gene. The CDR3 runs to 15 residues. CDR3 nucleotide sequence: TGTGCCAGCAGTGAAGGACTAGTGGGCTCCTACGAGCAGTACGTC. Translation gives CASSEGLVGSYEQYV.

The chain links TRBV11-1 to TRBJ2-1; 8 bases line up with TRBD1. The V gene end was trimmed by 5 bases and the J gene end by 0 bases; junction bases not matched to a gene: 15. This CDR3 has 19 amino acids. Germline CDR1 is SGHAT and CDR2 is FQDESV (reference sequence). The CDR3 here is CASSRLIDRGKASYNEQFF. The CDR3, as DNA: TGTGCCAGCAGCCGTCTCATCGACAGGGGAAAAGCCTCCTACAATGAGCAGTTCTTC.

V and J are TRBV19 and TRBJ2-7; no clear D. Trimming pared 7 bases from V and 0 bases from J, leaving 13 bases between. The CDR3 loop spans 14 amino acids. Germline V lookup: CDR1 LNHDA, CDR2 SQIVND (reference sequence). The DNA for the CDR3 is TGTGCCAGTATGCTAACCGGGTCCTCCTACGAGCAGTACTTC. It codes for CASMLTGSSYEQYF. Variable domain in full (rest from reference TRBV19 and TRBJ2-7): DGGITQSPKYLFRKEGQNVTLSCEQNLNHDAMYWYRQDPGQGLRLIYYSQIVNDFQKGDIAEGYSVSREKKESFPLTVTSAQKNPTAFYLCASMLTGSSYEQYFGPGTRLTVT.

This clonotype occurred many times. The chain is built from TRBV12-3 or TRBV12-4 and TRBJ1-3; D is unresolved. This CDR3 has 15 amino acids. V lost 6 bases and J lost 3, with 15 bases in between. CDR3 bases: TGTGCCAGCAGAAGCCTCTTTTCCGTTGGAAACACCATATATTTT. Protein: CASRSLFSVGNTIYF.

Only a few counts were recorded for this clonotype. The chain uses TRBV24-1 and TRBJ2-2; 9 bases are a match to TRBD1. CDR3 length: 18 amino acids. Trimming at V came to 1 base and at J to 6 bases, leaving 11 bases not matched to a gene. Germline CDR1 KGHDR, CDR2 SFDVKD. The CDR3, as DNA: TGTGCCACCAGTGATTTCGCGGCGACAGGGGGTAGTTCCGGGGAGCTGTTTTTT. Amino acids: CATSDFAATGGSSGELFF.

Only a few counts were recorded for this clonotype. This chain uses TRBV27 with TRBJ1-5; D is perhaps TRBD1 (5 bases). The CDR3 is 17 residues long. Trimming took 5 bases from V and 0 from J, leaving 17 bases between them. The V gene's germline CDR1 is MNHEY and CDR2 SMNVEV (reference sequence). The CDR3 loop reads CASSLTGGVYSNQPQHF. DNA for the CDR3: TGTGCCAGCAGTCTCACTGGGGGAGTTTATAGCAATCAGCCCCAGCATTTT.

This clonotype has more than one count but fewer than ten. The gene calls are TRBV19 and TRBJ1-5; D might be TRBD1 (5 bases). V shed 10 bases and J shed 1 base, with 14 bases lying between them. From germline, CDR1 is LNHDA and CDR2 SQIVND (reference sequence). This CDR3 has 14 residues. CDR3 region: CATAQGGSNQPQHF. The CDR3 region has the DNA TGTGCCACCGCCCAGGGTGGAAGCAATCAGCCCCAGCATTTT.

This clonotype was detected a few times. The chain is built from TRBV7-2 and TRBJ2-3; D unclear. This CDR3 comprises 14 residues. Germline V gene lookup returns CDR1 SGHTA and CDR2 FQGNSA. V was shortened by 1 base and J by 4 bases, with 9 bases between the two germline ends. This CDR3 reads CASSLVPDSDTQYF. Here the CDR3 DNA reads TGTGCCAGCAGCTTAGTTCCAGACTCAGATACGCAGTATTTT.

This clonotype was recorded many times. The chain is built from TRBV11-2 and TRBJ1-1; TRBD1 agrees at 8 bases. There are 15 residues in the CDR3. Per the germline V gene, CDR1 is SGHAT and CDR2 is FQNNGV. The V and J ends lost 4 bases and 10 bases, in that order; junction bases with no gene match: 14. CDR3 in DNA: TGTGCCAGCAGCTCATACCTTGGGACAGGAATGGGAGCTTTCTTT. The encoded protein is CASSSYLGTGMGAFF.

The gene calls are TRBV5-6 and TRBJ2-5; tentatively, D is TRBD1 or TRBD2 (7 bases each). The CDR3 spans 17 residues. The V gene's germline CDR1 is SGHDT and CDR2 YYEEEE. The V end lost 4 bases, the J end lost 4 bases, and 23 bases lay between the germline ends. CDR3 loop: CASSVTGEGFHGETQYF. DNA of the CDR3: TGTGCCAGCAGCGTTACAGGGGAGGGTTTTCATGGAGAGACCCAGTACTTC.

This clonotype was picked up many times. V is TRBV28 and J is TRBJ1-2, with D unclear. From germline, CDR1 is MDHEN and CDR2 SYDVKM. V shed 3 bases and J shed 0 bases, with 8 bases lying between them. The CDR3 has 14 amino acids. The chain's CDR3 is CASSFTPTNYGYTF. The DNA for the CDR3 is TGTGCCAGCAGTTTTACCCCCACTAACTATGGCTACACCTTC.

The chain combines TRBV7-8 with TRBJ2-1; 9 positions match TRBD2. Germline-derived CDR1 and CDR2 are SGHVS and FQNEAQ. V was clipped by 1 base and J by 6 bases; unmatched bases: 4. This CDR3 is 15 amino acids long. The CDR3 bases are TGTGCCAGCAGCTTAGGGGGCGGGAGGGCCAATGAGCAGTTCTTC. Amino acids: CASSLGGGRANEQFF.